The entry below gives a single T cell receptor beta chain sequence along with its context. The data stem from a study of blood T cell repertoires in COVID-19. Study at large: T cells, B-cell-depleted T cells, or PBMCs provided the cDNA or gDNA that served as material.

Authors' processing steps: From reference gene primer amplification, estimates of nucleated cell counts were derived. Some clones are missing from TCRdb's copy, which holds only in-frame ones; the method was immunoSEQ multiplex PCR. Clonal size and the V and J genes are those of that table, whereas D and trimming came from the DNA. The data show 130,000 to 150,000 clones, about 86% seen once. There are 16 residues in the CDR3. Germline CDR1 and CDR2: SGHNT and YYREEE (reference sequence). V shed 4 bases and J shed 0 bases, with 13 bases lying between them. The receptor's source is a woman aged 35 to 49 with acute or convalescent COVID-19. The chain joins TRBV5-4 to TRBJ2-2, with D possibly matching TRBD2 (6 bases). The material sequenced was peripheral blood. CDR3 sequence (DNA): TGTGCCAGCAGCGGTACCGGGACTGCGAACACCGGGGAGCTGTTTTTT. As protein: CASSGTGTANTGELFF.